The 17 T cell receptor beta chains reported below all come from one sample, sequenced in a study of CD8 T cells in Susac syndrome. Reverse transcription used about 0.45 to 1 ug RNA and random hexamers. TCRdb redid the calling of the immunoSEQ multiplex PCR reads with MiXCR, one entry per CDR3 protein. The sample contains about 110,000 distinct CDR3 sequences, less than 95% of which appear only once. The specimen sequenced was CD8+ T cells from PBMCs. The receptors shown here come from a human donor with Susac syndrome.

The chain carries TRBV5-6 and TRBJ2-1; D unclear. Per the germline V gene, CDR1 is SGHDT and CDR2 is YYEEEE. The CDR3 contains 13 residues. V was cut by 2 bases and J by 6 bases, with 9 bases left in between. The CDR3 loop reads CASSFGVSNEQFF. CDR3 DNA: TGTGCCAGCAGCTTTGGGGTTTCCAATGAGCAGTTCTTC.

The rearrangement joins TRBV11-2 to TRBJ1-2, with 8 bases identical to TRBD1. Germline-derived CDR1 and CDR2 are SGHAT and FQNNGV. The V segment lost 1 base and the J segment 0 bases; nucleotides outside the gene matches: 1. This CDR3 is 15 amino acids long. The CDR3 nucleotides read TGTGCCAGCAGCTTAGTGGACAGGGCTAACTATGGCTACACCTTC. It translates to CASSLVDRANYGYTF.

V is TRBV7-9 and J is TRBJ2-3; no clear D. CDR3 length: 13 residues. In germline, CDR1 is SEHNR, CDR2 FQNEAQ (reference sequence). V shed 5 bases and J shed 2 bases, with 8 bases lying between them. The CDR3 loop reads CASSQHITDTQYF. In nucleotides, the CDR3 is TGTGCCAGCAGCCAACACATCACAGATACGCAGTATTTT. Filled out from reference TRBV7-9 and TRBJ2-3, the complete variable domain reads DTGVSQNPRHKITKRGQNVTFRCDPISEHNRLYWYRQTLGQGPEFLTYFQNEAQLEKSRLLSDRFSAERPKGSFSTLEIQRTEQGDSAMYLCASSQHITDTQYFGPGTRLTVL.

The rearrangement links TRBV9 to TRBJ1-1; D gene uncertain. V lost 4 bases, J lost 9 bases, and 13 bases lay in between. The germline gives CDR1 SGDLS, CDR2 YYNGEE. CDR3 length: 12 amino acids. The CDR3 is CASSSEGVQAFF. CDR3 coding DNA: TGTGCCAGCAGCTCGGAGGGAGTACAAGCTTTCTTT.

The chain carries TRBV5-4 and TRBJ2-2; 9 nucleotides agree with TRBD2. Germline V lookup: CDR1 SGHNT, CDR2 YYREEE (reference sequence). J gave up 6 bases and V 3 bases, and 3 bases lay outside the gene matches. The CDR3 totals 14 residues. The CDR3 region is CASSSGLAPGELFF. Here the CDR3 DNA reads TGTGCCAGCAGCTCGGGACTAGCTCCCGGGGAGCTGTTTTTT.

This rearrangement joins TRBV9 to TRBJ1-1, with no clear D. The CDR3 contains 13 residues. Trimming took 0 bases from V and 5 from J, leaving 8 bases between them. CDR1 is SGDLS, CDR2 YYNGEE, per germline. The CDR3 spells CASSVEAATEAFF. The DNA of the CDR3 is TGTGCCAGCAGCGTAGAGGCAGCGACTGAAGCTTTCTTT.

CDR3 DNA: TGCAGTGCTAGCCCGACAGATAACTATGGCTACACCTTC. It specifies CSASPTDNYGYTF. The chain uses TRBV20-1 and TRBJ1-2; D perhaps matches TRBD1 (5 bases). CDR1 is DFQATT, CDR2 SNEGSKA, per germline (reference sequence). The germline V and J ends were trimmed by 3 bases and 1 base, with 9 bases remaining between them. CDR3 size: 13 residues.

The gene calls are TRBV7-9 and TRBJ1-2, with D unclear. Germline lookup yields CDR1 SEHNR and CDR2 FQNEAQ (reference sequence). The CDR3 covers 15 residues. V was cut by 10 bases and J by 2 bases, with 20 bases left in between. CDR3 in amino acids: CANNNLSTLNYGYTF. The CDR3 coding sequence is TGTGCCAATAATAATTTGTCTACTCTCAACTATGGCTACACCTTC.

This chain links TRBV20-1 with TRBJ2-7; 7 bases line up with TRBD1. V lost 1 base, J lost 0 bases, and 6 bases stayed unmatched. The CDR3 is made up of 15 amino acids. The germline V gene encodes CDR1 DFQATT and CDR2 SNEGSKA (reference sequence). The CDR3 region has the DNA TGCAGTGCTAGAGCTACTTGGGACAGCTCCTACGAGCAGTACTTC. It is translated as CSARATWDSSYEQYF.

This sequence joins TRBV20-1 and TRBJ1-1; tentative D call: TRBD1 (6 bases). The CDR3 has 15 amino acids. Germline assignment: CDR1 DFQATT and CDR2 SNEGSKA (reference sequence). Trimming stripped 0 bases from V and 4 bases from J, with 15 bases between. The CDR3 here is CSARELGRGSTEAFF. DNA for the CDR3: TGCAGTGCTAGAGAGCTGGGAAGGGGGAGCACTGAAGCTTTCTTT.

The V gene is TRBV29-1, the J gene TRBJ1-3, with D possibly TRBD1 on 5 matching bases. The CDR3 totals 14 residues. Germline V CDR1 and CDR2: SQVTM, ANQGSEA. With 7 bases removed from V and 0 bases from J, the gap between germline ends came to 13 bases. The CDR3 DNA reads TGCAGCGCCGTAGGACACAGCTCTGGAAACACCATATATTTT. Translated, it gives CSAVGHSSGNTIYF.

This sequence joins TRBV7-9 and TRBJ2-3, with 11 nucleotides matching TRBD2. CDR3 length: 19 amino acids. CDR1 is SEHNR and CDR2 is FQNEAQ in the germline V gene (reference sequence). V lost 5 bases to trimming and J lost 2 bases; unmatched junction nucleotides: 15. The CDR3 coding sequence is TGTGCCAGCAGCCCCCGAATAGCTAGCGGGGGGTTCGCCACAGATACGCAGTATTTT. Protein sequence: CASSPRIASGGFATDTQYF.

The V gene is TRBV9, the J gene TRBJ2-7, with D perhaps assigned TRBD1 or TRBD2 (5 bases each). Trimming cost V 4 bases and J 3 bases, with 14 bases left between them. Germline CDR1 reads SGDLS; CDR2 reads YYNGEE. The CDR3 consists of 14 residues. Written as DNA, the CDR3 is TGTGCCAGCAGCCCTCGAGGGGTGGACTACGAGCAGTACTTC. Amino acid sequence: CASSPRGVDYEQYF.

The chain combines TRBV3-1 with TRBJ2-2; 8 bases line up with TRBD2. This CDR3 region has 16 residues. The junction had 6 bases not matched to a gene; V was cut back by 2 bases and J by 4 bases. The germline CDR1 and CDR2 sequences are LGHDT and YNNKEL (reference sequence). Here the CDR3 DNA reads TGTGCCAGCAGCCAAAGTCTAGCGGGTTCCACCGGGGAGCTGTTTTTT. Translating gives CASSQSLAGSTGELFF.

V is TRBV29-1 and J is TRBJ1-1; D is unclear. The CDR3 contains 12 residues. Trimming took 4 bases from V and 3 from J, leaving 9 bases between them. Germline V lookup: CDR1 SQVTM, CDR2 ANQGSEA. The CDR3 is CSVVGQYTEAFF. CDR3 sequence (DNA): TGCAGCGTTGTTGGGCAGTACACTGAAGCTTTCTTT.

This chain uses TRBV25-1 with TRBJ2-5; D gene unclear. From germline, CDR1 is MGHDK and CDR2 SYGVNS. V gave up 8 bases and J gave up 4 bases, with 8 bases separating them. The CDR3 sequence is 11 residues long. CDR3 DNA: TGTGCCAGCCGGGCTATAGAGACCCAGTACTTC. It encodes CASRAIETQYF.

The chain has TRBV6-2 or TRBV6-3 and TRBJ2-7; tentatively, D is TRBD1 or TRBD2 (7 bases each). Trimming took 5 bases from V and 3 from J, leaving 23 bases between them. This CDR3 is 17 amino acids long. Looked up from germline, CDR1 is MNHEY and CDR2 is SVGEGT. The CDR3: CASSPQQGPAGSYEQYF. In DNA form, the CDR3 reads TGTGCCAGCAGTCCCCAACAGGGGCCAGCGGGGAGCTACGAGCAGTACTTC.